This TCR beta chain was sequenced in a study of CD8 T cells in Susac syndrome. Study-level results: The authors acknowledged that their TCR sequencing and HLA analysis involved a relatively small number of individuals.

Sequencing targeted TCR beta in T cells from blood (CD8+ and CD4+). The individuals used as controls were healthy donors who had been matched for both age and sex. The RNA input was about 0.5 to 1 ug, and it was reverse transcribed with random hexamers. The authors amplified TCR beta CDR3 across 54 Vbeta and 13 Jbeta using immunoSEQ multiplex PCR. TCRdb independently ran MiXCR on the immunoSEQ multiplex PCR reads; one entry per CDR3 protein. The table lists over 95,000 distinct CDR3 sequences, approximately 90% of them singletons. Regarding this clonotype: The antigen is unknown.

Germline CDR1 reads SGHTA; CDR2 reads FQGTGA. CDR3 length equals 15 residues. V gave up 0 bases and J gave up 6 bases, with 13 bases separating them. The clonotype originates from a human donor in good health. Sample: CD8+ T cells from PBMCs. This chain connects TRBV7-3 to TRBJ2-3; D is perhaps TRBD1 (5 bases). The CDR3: CASSLTGQARDTQYF. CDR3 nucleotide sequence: TGTGCCAGCAGCTTAACGGGGCAGGCCCGGGATACGCAGTATTTT. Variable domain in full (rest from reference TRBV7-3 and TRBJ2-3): GAGVSQTPSNKVTEKGKYVELRCDPISGHTALYWYRQSLGQGPEFLIYFQGTGAADDSGLPNDRFFAVRPEGSVSTLKIQRTERGDSAVYLCASSLTGQARDTQYFGPGTRLTVL.